This note documents a single T cell receptor (beta chain) sequence. Its antigen is not identified. A clone one base away is much larger, so this may be a read error. This entry belongs to a study of blood T cells in healthy people across ages. Study results and caveats: Roughly linear age-related decline in beta diversity appeared, significant by age about 37.

Deletions cut 0 bases from V and 5 bases from J, with 11 bases between. CDR3 length: 14 amino acids. Germline CDR1 and CDR2: PRHDT and FYEKMQ (reference sequence). The authors ran a second PCR of roughly 6 to 11 cycles using a sample-barcoded 5' primer and a J-beta primer mix. TCRdb itself ran the 5' RACE reads through MiXCR, one entry per CDR3 protein. The table shows 650,000 to 800,000 distinct CDR3 sequences, with approximately 44% occurring only once. Specimen: blood. This chain connects TRBV13 to TRBJ2-7, with D possibly being TRBD1 (6 bases). The clonotype originates from a man aged 55 to 69 in good health. The CDR3 reads CASSLGDSAHEQYF. The DNA for the CDR3 is TGTGCCAGCAGCTTAGGGGACAGTGCTCACGAGCAGTACTTC.